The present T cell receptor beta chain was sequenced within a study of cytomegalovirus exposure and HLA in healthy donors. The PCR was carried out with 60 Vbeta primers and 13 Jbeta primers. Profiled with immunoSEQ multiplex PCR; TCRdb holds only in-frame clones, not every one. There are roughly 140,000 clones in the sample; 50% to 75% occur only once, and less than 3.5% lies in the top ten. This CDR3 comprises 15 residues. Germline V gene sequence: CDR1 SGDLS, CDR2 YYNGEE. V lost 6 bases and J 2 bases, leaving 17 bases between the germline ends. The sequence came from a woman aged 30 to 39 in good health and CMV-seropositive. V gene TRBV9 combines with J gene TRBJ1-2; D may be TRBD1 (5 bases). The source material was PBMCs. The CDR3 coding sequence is TGTGCCAGCACCTCCGCAGGGAGGGCAAACTATGGCTACACCTTC. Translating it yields CASTSAGRANYGYTF.